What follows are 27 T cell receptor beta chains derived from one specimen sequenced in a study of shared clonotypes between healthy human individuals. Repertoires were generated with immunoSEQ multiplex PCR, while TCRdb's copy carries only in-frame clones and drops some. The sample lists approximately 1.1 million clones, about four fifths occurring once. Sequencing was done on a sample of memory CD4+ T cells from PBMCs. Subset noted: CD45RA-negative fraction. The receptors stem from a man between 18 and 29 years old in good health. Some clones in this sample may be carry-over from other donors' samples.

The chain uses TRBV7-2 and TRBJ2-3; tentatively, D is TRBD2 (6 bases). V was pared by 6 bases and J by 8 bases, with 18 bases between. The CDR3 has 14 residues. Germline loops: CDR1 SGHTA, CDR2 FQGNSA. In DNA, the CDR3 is TGTGCCAGCAGACCGGCCTACGGGACTCCTACGCAGTATTTT. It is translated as CASRPAYGTPTQYF.

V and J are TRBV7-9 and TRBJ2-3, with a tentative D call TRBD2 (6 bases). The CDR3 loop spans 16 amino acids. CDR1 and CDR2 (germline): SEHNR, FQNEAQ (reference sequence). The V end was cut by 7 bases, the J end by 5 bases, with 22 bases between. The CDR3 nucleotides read TGTGCCAGCACCCCCGGGGGACCGGAGGGCGGAGATACGCAGTATTTT. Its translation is CASTPGGPEGGDTQYF.

Written as DNA, the CDR3 is TGTGCCAGCGGCGTAGTGGGAGCTCGCGCCGGGGAGCTGTTTTTT. Its translation is CASGVVGARAGELFF. V usage is TRBV6-1 and J usage is TRBJ2-2; possibly TRBD2 for D (5 bases). The CDR3 runs 15 residues. The germline V and J ends were trimmed by 8 bases and 6 bases, with 19 bases remaining between them. Germline values: CDR1 MNHNS, CDR2 SASEGT.

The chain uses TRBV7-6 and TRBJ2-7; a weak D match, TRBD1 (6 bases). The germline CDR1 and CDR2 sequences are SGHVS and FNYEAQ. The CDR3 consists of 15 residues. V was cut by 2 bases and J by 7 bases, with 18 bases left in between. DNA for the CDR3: TGTGCCAGCAGCTTATCCCCAGGGGTCTGGGAGGAGCAGTACTTC. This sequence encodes CASSLSPGVWEEQYF. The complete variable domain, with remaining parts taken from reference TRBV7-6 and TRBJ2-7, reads GAGVSQSPRYKVTKRGQDVALRCDPISGHVSLYWYRQALGQGPEFLTYFNYEAQQDKSGLPNDRFSAERPEGSISTLTIQRTEQRDSAMYRCASSLSPGVWEEQYFGPGTRLTVT.

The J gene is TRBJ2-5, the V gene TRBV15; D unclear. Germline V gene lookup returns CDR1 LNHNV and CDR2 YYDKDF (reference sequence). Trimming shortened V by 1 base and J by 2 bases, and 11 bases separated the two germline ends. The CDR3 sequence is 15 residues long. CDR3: CATSRVGGAQETQYF. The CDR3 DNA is TGTGCCACCAGCAGAGTTGGTGGAGCACAAGAGACCCAGTACTTC.

The CDR3 is CASTDQYNSPLHF. In nucleotides, the CDR3 is TGTGCCAGCACGGACCAATATAATTCACCCCTCCACTTT. The chain recombines TRBV18 with TRBJ1-6, with D uncertain. The V and J ends lost 8 bases and 4 bases respectively, with 9 bases between them. The CDR3 contains 13 residues. Per the germline V gene, CDR1 is KGHSH and CDR2 is LQKENI. The complete variable domain, with remaining parts taken from reference TRBV18 and TRBJ1-6, reads NAGVMQNPRHLVRRRGQEARLRCSPMKGHSHVYWYRQLPEEGLKFMVYLQKENIIDESGMPKERFSAEFPKEGPSILRIQQVVRGDSAAYFCASTDQYNSPLHFGNGTRLTVT.

This CDR3 reads CASSSHMSGYTF. CDR3 in DNA: TGTGCCAGCAGTTCCCATATGAGCGGCTACACCTTC. V is TRBV28 and J is TRBJ1-2; D is undetermined. Trimming cost V 4 bases and J 8 bases, with 11 bases left between them. The CDR3 length is 12 residues. Germline CDR1 is MDHEN and CDR2 is SYDVKM.

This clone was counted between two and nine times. The CDR3 sequence: CASSEGRGPYEQYF. The CDR3 region has the DNA TGTGCCAGCAGCGAGGGGCGGGGGCCCTACGAGCAGTACTTC. The chain joins TRBV11-2 to TRBJ2-7, with D tentatively TRBD2 (7 bases). CDR1 and CDR2 from the germline V gene are SGHAT and FQNNGV. This CDR3 region has 14 residues. Trimming removed 5 bases from V and 2 bases from J, with 13 bases in between.

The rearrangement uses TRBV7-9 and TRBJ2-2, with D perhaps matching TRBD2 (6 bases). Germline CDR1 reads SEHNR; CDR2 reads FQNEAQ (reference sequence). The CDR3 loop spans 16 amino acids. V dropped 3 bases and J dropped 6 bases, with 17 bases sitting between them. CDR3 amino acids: CASSFASGGTAGELFF. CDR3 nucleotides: TGTGCCAGCAGCTTTGCTTCCGGGGGTACTGCCGGGGAGCTGTTTTTT.

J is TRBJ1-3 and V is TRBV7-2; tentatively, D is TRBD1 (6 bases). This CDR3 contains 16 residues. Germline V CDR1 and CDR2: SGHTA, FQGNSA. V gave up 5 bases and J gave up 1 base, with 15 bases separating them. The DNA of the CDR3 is TGTGCCAGCAGCCAGATATACAGGGTATCTGGAAACACCATATATTTT. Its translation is CASSQIYRVSGNTIYF.

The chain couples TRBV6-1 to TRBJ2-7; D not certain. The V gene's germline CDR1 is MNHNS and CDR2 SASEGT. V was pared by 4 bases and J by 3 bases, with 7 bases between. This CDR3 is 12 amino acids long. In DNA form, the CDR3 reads TGTGCCAGCAGTGTGCCTAGCTACGAGCAGTACTTC. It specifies CASSVPSYEQYF.

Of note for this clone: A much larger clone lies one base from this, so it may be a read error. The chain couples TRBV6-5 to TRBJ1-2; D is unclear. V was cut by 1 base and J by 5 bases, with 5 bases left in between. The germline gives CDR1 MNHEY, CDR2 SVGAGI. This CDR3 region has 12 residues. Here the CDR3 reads CASSYYGYGYTF. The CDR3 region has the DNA TGTGCCAGCAGTTACTACGGATATGGCTACACCTTC.

CDR3 sequence: CASSWTSGTYEQYF. The CDR3 DNA follows: TGCGCCAGCAGCTGGACTAGCGGAACCTACGAGCAGTACTTC. J is TRBJ2-7 and V is TRBV5-1, with 10 bases aligning to TRBD2. CDR3 length equals 14 residues. In germline, CDR1 is SGHRS, CDR2 YFSETQ. Trimming cost V 3 bases and J 2 bases; bases outside gene matches: 2.

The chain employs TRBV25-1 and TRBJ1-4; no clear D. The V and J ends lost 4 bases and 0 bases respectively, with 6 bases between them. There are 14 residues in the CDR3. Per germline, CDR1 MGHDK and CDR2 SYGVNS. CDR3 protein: CASSGQATNEKLFF. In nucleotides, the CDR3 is TGTGCCAGCAGTGGCCAGGCAACTAATGAAAAACTGTTTTTT.

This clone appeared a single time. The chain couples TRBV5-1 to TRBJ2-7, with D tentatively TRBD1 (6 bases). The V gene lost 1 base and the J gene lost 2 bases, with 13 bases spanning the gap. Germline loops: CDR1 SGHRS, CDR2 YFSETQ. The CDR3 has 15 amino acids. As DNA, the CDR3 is TGCGCCAGCAGCTTGTTTCCAGGGGCGCCCTACGAGCAGTACTTC. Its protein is CASSLFPGAPYEQYF.

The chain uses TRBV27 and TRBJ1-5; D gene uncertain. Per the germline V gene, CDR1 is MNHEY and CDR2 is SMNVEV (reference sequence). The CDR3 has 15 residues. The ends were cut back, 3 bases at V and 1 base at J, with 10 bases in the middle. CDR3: CASSLTPHSNQPQHF. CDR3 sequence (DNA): TGTGCCAGCAGTTTGACTCCACACAGCAATCAGCCCCAGCATTTT.

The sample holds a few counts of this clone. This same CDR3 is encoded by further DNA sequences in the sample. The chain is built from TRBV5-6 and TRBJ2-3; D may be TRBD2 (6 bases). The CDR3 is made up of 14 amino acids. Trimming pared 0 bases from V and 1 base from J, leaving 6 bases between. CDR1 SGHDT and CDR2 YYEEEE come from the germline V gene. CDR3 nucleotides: TGTGCCAGCAGCTTGGGCGGGGGCACAGATACGCAGTATTTT. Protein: CASSLGGGTDTQYF.

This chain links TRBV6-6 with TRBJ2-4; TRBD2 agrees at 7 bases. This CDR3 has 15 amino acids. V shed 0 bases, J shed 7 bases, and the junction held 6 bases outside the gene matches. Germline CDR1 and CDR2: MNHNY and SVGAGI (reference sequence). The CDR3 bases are TGTGCCAGCAGTTACTCGGGGGGGATGGGTAACATTCAGTACTTC. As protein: CASSYSGGMGNIQYF.

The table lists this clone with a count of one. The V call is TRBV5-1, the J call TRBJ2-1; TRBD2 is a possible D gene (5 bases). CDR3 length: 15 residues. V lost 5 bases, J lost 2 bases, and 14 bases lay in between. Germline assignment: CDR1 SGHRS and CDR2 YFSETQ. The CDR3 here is CASREGGLPYNEQFF. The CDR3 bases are TGCGCCAGCAGAGAGGGCGGCCTACCCTACAATGAGCAGTTCTTC.

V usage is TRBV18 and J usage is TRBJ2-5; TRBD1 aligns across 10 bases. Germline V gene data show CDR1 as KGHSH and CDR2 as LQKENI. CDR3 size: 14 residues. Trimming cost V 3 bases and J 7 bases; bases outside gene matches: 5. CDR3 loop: CASSPTGGLGTQYF. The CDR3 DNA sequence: TGTGCCAGCTCACCGACAGGGGGCCTCGGGACCCAGTACTTC.

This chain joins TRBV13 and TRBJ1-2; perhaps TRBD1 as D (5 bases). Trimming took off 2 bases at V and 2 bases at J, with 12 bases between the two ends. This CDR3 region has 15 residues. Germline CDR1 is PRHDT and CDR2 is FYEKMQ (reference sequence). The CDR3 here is CASSLRGAGNYGYTF. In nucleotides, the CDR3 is TGTGCCAGCAGCTTACGAGGGGCAGGAAACTATGGCTACACCTTC.

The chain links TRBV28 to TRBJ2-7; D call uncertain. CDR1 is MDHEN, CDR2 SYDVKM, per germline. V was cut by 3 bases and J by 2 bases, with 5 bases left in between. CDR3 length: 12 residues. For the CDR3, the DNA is TGTGCCAGCAGTTTCAACACCTACGAGCAGTACTTC. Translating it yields CASSFNTYEQYF.

CDR3 in amino acids: CASSLGTFEQFF. The CDR3 nucleotides are TGTGCCAGCAGCTTAGGAACCTTTGAGCAGTTCTTC. The rearrangement links TRBV7-2 to TRBJ2-1; no definite D call. The V end was cut by 1 base, the J end by 9 bases, with 7 bases between. The CDR3 is 12 residues long. Germline CDR1 and CDR2: SGHTA and FQGNSA.

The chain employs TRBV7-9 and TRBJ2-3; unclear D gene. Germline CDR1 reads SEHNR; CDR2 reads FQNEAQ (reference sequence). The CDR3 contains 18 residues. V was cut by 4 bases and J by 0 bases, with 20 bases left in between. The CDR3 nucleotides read TGTGCCAGCAGCTCTAGGGCCGGCACCCGGCGCAGCACAGATACGCAGTATTTT. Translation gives CASSSRAGTRRSTDTQYF. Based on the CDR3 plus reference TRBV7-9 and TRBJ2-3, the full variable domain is DTGVSQNPRHKITKRGQNVTFRCDPISEHNRLYWYRQTLGQGPEFLTYFQNEAQLEKSRLLSDRFSAERPKGSFSTLEIQRTEQGDSAMYLCASSSRAGTRRSTDTQYFGPGTRLTVL.

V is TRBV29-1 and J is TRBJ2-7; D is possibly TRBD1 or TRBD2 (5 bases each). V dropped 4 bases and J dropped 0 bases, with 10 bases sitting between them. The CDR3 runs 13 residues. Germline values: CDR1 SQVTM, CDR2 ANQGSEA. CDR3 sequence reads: CSVVRGSSYEQYF. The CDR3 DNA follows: TGCAGCGTTGTGAGGGGTAGCTCCTACGAGCAGTACTTC.

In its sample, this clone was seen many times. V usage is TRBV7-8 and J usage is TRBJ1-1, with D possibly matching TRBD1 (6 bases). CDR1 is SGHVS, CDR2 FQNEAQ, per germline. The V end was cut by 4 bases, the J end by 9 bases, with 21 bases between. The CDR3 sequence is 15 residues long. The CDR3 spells CASSWDIQGVTQAFF. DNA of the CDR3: TGTGCCAGCAGCTGGGACATTCAGGGAGTAACACAAGCTTTCTTT.

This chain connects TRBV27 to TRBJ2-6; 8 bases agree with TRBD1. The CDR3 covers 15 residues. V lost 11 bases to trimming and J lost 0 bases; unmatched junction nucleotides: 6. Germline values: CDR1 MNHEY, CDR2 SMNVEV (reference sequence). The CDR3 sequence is CAVGQGYSGANVLTF. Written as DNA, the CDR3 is TGTGCCGTTGGACAGGGTTACTCTGGGGCCAACGTCCTGACTTTC. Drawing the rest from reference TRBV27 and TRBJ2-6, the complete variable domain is EAQVTQNPRYLITVTGKKLTVTCSQNMNHEYMSWYRQDPGLGLRQIYYSMNVEVTDKGDVPEGYKVSRKEKRNFPLILESPSPNQTSLYFCAVGQGYSGANVLTFGAGSRLTVL.